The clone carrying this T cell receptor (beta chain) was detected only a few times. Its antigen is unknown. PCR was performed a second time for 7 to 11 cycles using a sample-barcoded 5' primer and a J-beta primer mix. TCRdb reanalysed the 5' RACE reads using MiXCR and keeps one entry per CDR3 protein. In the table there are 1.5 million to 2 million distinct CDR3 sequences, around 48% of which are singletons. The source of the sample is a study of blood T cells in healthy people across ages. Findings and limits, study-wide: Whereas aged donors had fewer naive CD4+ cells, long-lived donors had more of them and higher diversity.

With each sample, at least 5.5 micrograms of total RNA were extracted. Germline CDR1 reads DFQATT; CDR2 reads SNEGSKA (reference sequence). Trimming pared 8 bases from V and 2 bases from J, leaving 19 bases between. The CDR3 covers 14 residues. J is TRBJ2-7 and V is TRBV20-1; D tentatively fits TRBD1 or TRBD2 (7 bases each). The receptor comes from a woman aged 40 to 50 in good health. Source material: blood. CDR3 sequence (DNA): TGCAGTACAAAGCGGGACAGTAGCCCCTACGAGCAGTACTTC. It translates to CSTKRDSSPYEQYF.